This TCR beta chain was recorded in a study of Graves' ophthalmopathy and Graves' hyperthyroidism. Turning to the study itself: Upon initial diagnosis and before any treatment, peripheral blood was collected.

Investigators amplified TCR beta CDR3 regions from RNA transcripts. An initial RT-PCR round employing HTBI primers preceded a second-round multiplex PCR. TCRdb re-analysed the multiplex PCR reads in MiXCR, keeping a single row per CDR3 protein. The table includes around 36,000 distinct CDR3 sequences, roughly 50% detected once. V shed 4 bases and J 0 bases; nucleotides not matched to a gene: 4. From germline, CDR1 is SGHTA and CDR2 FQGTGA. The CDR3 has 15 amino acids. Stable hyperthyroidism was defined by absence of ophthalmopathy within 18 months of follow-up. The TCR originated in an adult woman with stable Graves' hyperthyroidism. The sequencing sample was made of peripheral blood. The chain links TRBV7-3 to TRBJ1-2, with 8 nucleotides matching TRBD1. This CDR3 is CASSSPGQANYGYTF. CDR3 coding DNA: TGTGCCAGCAGCTCCCCGGGACAGGCTAACTATGGCTACACCTTC.